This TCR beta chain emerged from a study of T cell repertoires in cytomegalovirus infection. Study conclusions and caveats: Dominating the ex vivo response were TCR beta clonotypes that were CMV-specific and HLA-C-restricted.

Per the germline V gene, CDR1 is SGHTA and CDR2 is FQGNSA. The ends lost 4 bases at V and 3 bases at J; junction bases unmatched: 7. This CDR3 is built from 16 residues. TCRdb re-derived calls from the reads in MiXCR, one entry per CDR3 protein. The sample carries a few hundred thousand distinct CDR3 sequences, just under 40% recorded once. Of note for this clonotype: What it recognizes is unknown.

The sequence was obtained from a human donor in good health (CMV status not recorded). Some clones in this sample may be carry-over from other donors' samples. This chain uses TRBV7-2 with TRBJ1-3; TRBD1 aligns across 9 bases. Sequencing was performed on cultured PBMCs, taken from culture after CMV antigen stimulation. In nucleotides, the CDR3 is TGTGCCAGCAGCTGGGGACAGGGATCTGGTGGAAACACCATATATTTT. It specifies CASSWGQGSGGNTIYF.